Below are 18 T cell receptor beta chains sequenced from a single sample in a study of Ad26.COV2.S vaccination and SARS-CoV-2 variants. Profiling relied on immunoSEQ multiplex PCR, and the TCRdb table lists in-frame clones only, not all of them. The data contain around 420,000 clones, around 87% of them singletons. This sample's treatment: about 20 received Ad26.COV2.S at low or high dose, single or two shots; about 5 received placebo; per-sample allocation not given. Samples analyzed were those drawn on day 63 after the first vaccine or placebo injection. The input for sequencing was peripheral blood, taken in a trial of Ad26.COV2.S vaccine versus placebo. The receptors here all came from a person between 18 and 60 years old who received the Ad26.COV2.S COVID-19 vaccine or a placebo.

The rearrangement uses TRBV5-6 and TRBJ2-1; no firm D call. Germline V CDR1 and CDR2: SGHDT, YYEEEE. Trimming cost V 4 bases and J 8 bases, with 10 bases left between them. This CDR3 is 12 amino acids long. This CDR3 is CASSLDVDEQFF. The CDR3 DNA is TGTGCCAGCAGCCTTGATGTGGATGAGCAGTTCTTC.

The CDR3 coding sequence is TGTGCCAGCAGCCTACAGCCTCCGAACACTGAAGCTTTCTTT. The encoded protein is CASSLQPPNTEAFF. The chain joins TRBV6-2 or TRBV6-3 to TRBJ1-1; no clear D gene. Germline V gene data show CDR1 as MNHEY and CDR2 as SVGEGT. The CDR3 runs to 14 residues. Trimming left V 6 bases short and J 1 base short, with 12 bases between.

The genes are TRBV7-8 and TRBJ2-7; either TRBD1 or TRBD2 may fit D (5 bases each). The CDR3 consists of 14 residues. Trimming took off 3 bases at V and 6 bases at J, with 15 bases between the two ends. Germline CDR1 and CDR2: SGHVS and FQNEAQ. The CDR3: CASSLGTARGEQYF. CDR3 DNA: TGTGCCAGCAGCTTGGGGACCGCCCGCGGCGAGCAGTACTTC.

The chain carries TRBV9 and TRBJ2-3; 16 bases are a match to TRBD2. The CDR3 is 19 residues long. V shed 4 bases and J 1 base; nucleotides not matched to a gene: 9. Germline V CDR1 and CDR2: SGDLS, YYNGEE. CDR3 sequence (DNA): TGTGCCAGCAGCCCCTTGGGACTAGCGGGGGGGCCTCGCACAGATACGCAGTATTTT. Amino acid sequence: CASSPLGLAGGPRTDTQYF.

The genes are TRBV6-6 and TRBJ2-5; D uncertain. Germline V CDR1 and CDR2: MNHNY, SVGAGI (reference sequence). Trimming removed 8 bases from V and 5 bases from J, with 15 bases in between. CDR3 length equals 13 residues. CDR3 in amino acids: CASVSGGRETQYF. The CDR3 DNA reads as TGTGCCAGCGTGTCGGGCGGTAGGGAGACCCAGTACTTC.

The V and J genes are TRBV13 and TRBJ2-1; 8 bases match TRBD2. The CDR3 spans 14 residues. CDR1 is PRHDT and CDR2 is FYEKMQ in the germline V gene (reference sequence). V shed 7 bases and J 4 bases; nucleotides not matched to a gene: 6. DNA of the CDR3: TGTGCCAGCAACAGTCGGGGGGGTTACAATGAGCAGTTCTTC. This gives the protein CASNSRGGYNEQFF.

The chain recombines TRBV19 with TRBJ2-1; D remains ambiguous. Germline CDR1 LNHDA, CDR2 SQIVND (reference sequence). The CDR3 is 13 amino acids. V shed 0 bases and J shed 6 bases, with 6 bases lying between them. The CDR3 nucleotides read TGTGCCAGTAGTATAGACAAGGGCAATGAGCAGTTCTTC. This encodes CASSIDKGNEQFF.

The chain uses TRBV4-1 and TRBJ2-7; D possibly uses TRBD1 or TRBD2 (5 bases each). The CDR3 runs to 13 residues. The germline V gene has CDR1 MGHRA and CDR2 YSYEKL. V dropped 1 base and J dropped 4 bases, with 8 bases sitting between them. CDR3 sequence reads: CASSQGGGYEQYF. The CDR3 DNA follows: TGCGCCAGCAGCCAAGGGGGCGGGTACGAGCAGTACTTC.

This sequence joins TRBV5-1 and TRBJ1-4; no clear D. The CDR3 length is 15 residues. CDR1 SGHRS and CDR2 YFSETQ come from the germline V gene. V dropped 0 bases and J dropped 1 base, with 7 bases sitting between them. CDR3 sequence reads: CASSLVGGTNEKLFF. The CDR3 DNA follows: TGCGCCAGCAGCTTGGTCGGAGGAACTAATGAAAAACTGTTTTTT.

The rearrangement joins TRBV13 to TRBJ1-1; TRBD1 might be the D (5 bases). V gave up 5 bases and J gave up 8 bases, with 15 bases separating them. The length of the CDR3 is 13 residues. Per the germline V gene, CDR1 is PRHDT and CDR2 is FYEKMQ (reference sequence). The CDR3 sequence: CASSPGHGGEAFF. CDR3 sequence (DNA): TGTGCCAGCAGCCCCGGACACGGTGGGGAAGCTTTCTTT.

This clone was observed a single time. The rearrangement uses TRBV2 and TRBJ2-7; 11 bases are a match to TRBD1. Looked up from germline, CDR1 is SNHLY and CDR2 is FYNNEI. Unmatched junction bases numbered 6, after V lost 6 bases and J lost 5 bases. The CDR3 totals 14 residues. CDR3 nucleotides: TGTGCCAGCAGCCCGGACAGGGGGCGGAACGAGCAGTACTTC. As protein: CASSPDRGRNEQYF.

The chain is built from TRBV19 and TRBJ2-2; TRBD1 aligns across 8 bases. The CDR3 is made up of 16 amino acids. Germline loops: CDR1 LNHDA, CDR2 SQIVND (reference sequence). The V gene end was trimmed by 1 base and the J gene end by 4 bases; junction bases not matched to a gene: 5. CDR3 loop: CASSIGQGAGTGELFF. CDR3 bases: TGTGCCAGTAGTATAGGGCAGGGGGCCGGCACCGGGGAGCTGTTTTTT.

The CDR3 DNA sequence: TGTGCCAGCAGCTTCTCCGGGACAGGGACCTACGAGCAGTACTTC. Translated: CASSFSGTGTYEQYF. The J gene is TRBJ2-7, the V gene TRBV9; 9 bases map to TRBD1. Germline V CDR1 and CDR2: SGDLS, YYNGEE. The CDR3 has 15 amino acids. V lost 4 bases to trimming and J lost 2 bases; unmatched junction nucleotides: 7.

This clone was detected a few times. The chain links TRBV7-2 to TRBJ2-3, with D hard to call. Germline assignment: CDR1 SGHTA and CDR2 FQGNSA. Trimming cost V 5 bases and J 0 bases, with 9 bases left between them. This CDR3 spans 14 amino acids. The CDR3 DNA sequence: TGTGCCAGCAGCATCACCAGAAGCACAGATACGCAGTATTTT. Translating it yields CASSITRSTDTQYF. Full variable domain (remainder filled in from reference TRBV7-2 and TRBJ2-3): GAGVSQSPSNKVTEKGKDVELRCDPISGHTALYWYRQSLGQGLEFLIYFQGNSAPDKSGLPSDRFSAERTGGSVSTLTIQRTQQEDSAVYLCASSITRSTDTQYFGPGTRLTVL.

The chain combines TRBV20-1 with TRBJ2-1; D is ambiguous. This CDR3 spans 11 amino acids. Germline V gene data show CDR1 as DFQATT and CDR2 as SNEGSKA (reference sequence). V dropped 6 bases and J dropped 13 bases, with 16 bases sitting between them. The CDR3 DNA reads as TGCAGTGCCCTCCGACGAGGCGGACAGTTCTTC. It yields the protein CSALRRGGQFF.

The chain combines TRBV28 with TRBJ1-1; D gene unclear. V lost 7 bases, J lost 0 bases, and 9 bases lay in between. The CDR3 is 13 residues long. Germline CDR1 reads MDHEN; CDR2 reads SYDVKM. CDR3 coding DNA: TGTGCCAGCATAAGGCGGCTGAACACTGAAGCTTTCTTT. This encodes CASIRRLNTEAFF.

This clone was picked up many times. The V and J genes are TRBV25-1 and TRBJ2-2; D may be TRBD1 (5 bases). The CDR3 length is 14 residues. V was cut by 5 bases and J by 6 bases, with 13 bases left in between. The germline CDR1 and CDR2 sequences are MGHDK and SYGVNS. For the CDR3, the DNA is TGTGCCAGCAGTCAGCAGGGCGACGCCGGGGAGCTGTTTTTT. Protein product: CASSQQGDAGELFF.

V and J are TRBV7-8 and TRBJ2-5; D is perhaps TRBD1 (5 bases). Germline assignment: CDR1 SGHVS and CDR2 FQNEAQ. Trimming took 3 bases from V and 2 from J, leaving 19 bases between them. This CDR3 is 17 amino acids long. CDR3 in DNA: TGTGCCAGCAGCTTGGGGCGGTACATAGCCGGACAAGAGACCCAGTACTTC. Its protein product is CASSLGRYIAGQETQYF.